The sequence of this T cell receptor (beta chain) was determined in a study of CD8 T cells in ankylosing spondylitis. Points from the study as a whole: Ankylosing spondylitis blood seemed to carry a telltale TCR beta motif made of several highly homologous variants.

The table lists this clonotype with many counts. Its cognate antigen is unknown. TCRdb reprocessed the 5' RACE reads via MiXCR and lists one record per CDR3 protein. The sample lists fewer than 650,000 distinct CDR3 sequences, roughly 12% occurring once. J was trimmed by 6 bases and V by 6 bases; bases with no gene match: 3. The CDR3 contains 13 residues. The germline gives CDR1 MNHNS, CDR2 SASEGT. This rearrangement joins TRBV6-1 to TRBJ1-1, with TRBD1 matching over 11 bases. The sample taken for sequencing was blood, either unsorted or a sorted T cell fraction (not recorded which). The receptor was derived from a male donor with ankylosing spondylitis. Here the CDR3 reads CASRRTGGSEAFF. The CDR3 DNA follows: TGTGCCAGCAGACGGACAGGGGGCTCTGAAGCTTTCTTT.